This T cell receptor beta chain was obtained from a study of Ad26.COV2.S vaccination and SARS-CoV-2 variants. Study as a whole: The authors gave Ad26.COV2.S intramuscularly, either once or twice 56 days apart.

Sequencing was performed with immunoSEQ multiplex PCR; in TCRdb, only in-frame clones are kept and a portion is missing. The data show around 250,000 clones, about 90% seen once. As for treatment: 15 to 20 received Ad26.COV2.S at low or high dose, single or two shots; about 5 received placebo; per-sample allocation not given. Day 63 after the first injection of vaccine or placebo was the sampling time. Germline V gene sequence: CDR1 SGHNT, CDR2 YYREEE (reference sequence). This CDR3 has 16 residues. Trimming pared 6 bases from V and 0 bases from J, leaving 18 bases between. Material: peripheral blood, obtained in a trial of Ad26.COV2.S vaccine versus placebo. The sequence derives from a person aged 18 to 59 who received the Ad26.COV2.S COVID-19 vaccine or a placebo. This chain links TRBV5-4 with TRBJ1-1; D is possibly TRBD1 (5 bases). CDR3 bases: TGTGCCAGCACCTATGGGGGGGGACTGATGAACACTGAAGCTTTCTTT. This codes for CASTYGGGLMNTEAFF.